This T cell receptor (beta chain) is drawn from a study of blood T cell repertoires in COVID-19 (TCRdb year 2020). Regarding the complete study: Samples covering the acute and convalescent phases of COVID-19 were provided by collaborators in the United States, Italy and Spain. The repertoires were made available in a free public database intended to serve as a resource for research on the immune response to SARS-CoV-2. The prospective study material was composed of cDNA or gDNA derived from T cells, B-cell-depleted T cells, or PBMCs. Where HLA class I and class II types were available, the types were taken from metadata supplied by the sample provider, not from assay-based typing. The samples were drawn from two sources: the first 160 participants of the ongoing ImmuneRACE study, and about 1,300 subjects contributed by 6 global collaborators. A de-identified subject ID, COVID-19 status, age in years and sex were almost always included in the sample metadata. Subjects who had been exposed to COVID-19, were actively infected with it, or had recovered from it provided the deeply sampled blood TCRbeta repertoires that made up the dataset.

In the prospective study, participants were about 18 to 100 years old, resided in 25 or so geographic areas of the United States, and were enrolled through a virtual design. To assign participants to cohorts, the prospective study relied on clinical history that participants themselves reported in a screening survey and a study questionnaire. For ImmuneRACE Cohort 3, a participant was defined as recovered based on two consecutive negative NP/OP PCR tests, clearance by a healthcare professional, or resolution of symptoms. Mobile phlebotomists in the prospective study collected whole blood, serum and a nasopharyngeal or oropharyngeal swab from every participant. Additional blood draws and questionnaires over a 2-month period could optionally be provided by prospective study participants. Blood samples from the prospective study were shipped frozen or at room temperature prior to DNA extraction. Findings and caveats that apply to the study as a whole: The quantity of clinical and demographic metadata differed by source and by participant and was supplied without curation.

The germline V end is reduced by 5 bases and the J end by 1 base; junction bases left unmatched: 6. As encoded in the germline V gene, CDR1 is SGHTA while CDR2 is FQGNSA. Spanning cysteine to phenylalanine, the CDR3 consists of 16 amino acids. Here the CDR3 DNA is all that survives: 48 bases in frame from base 1. In the case of this clone: Its target antigen remains unknown. No much larger clone exists at a distance of one base, and base qualities are not known.

TCRbeta CDR3 regions were amplified from genomic DNA using the immunoSEQ Assay, a bias-controlled multiplex PCR. From the authors' description of their analysis: The number of nucleated cells in each sample was estimated from the amplification of reference gene primers within the assay. Sequence reads were collapsed and filtered to measure the absolute abundance of every unique TCRbeta CDR3 rearrangement. For each sample, productive Simpson clonality was calculated as the square root of Simpson's diversity index across productive rearrangements. TCRdb obtained this table from immuneACCESS and retained in-frame rearrangements with V and J assigned. These tables miss some clones; where compared with another copy, unresolved V genes account for less than half of the shortfall, and the remainder is unexplained. V and J calls and clone size come straight from that table; D and trimming were deduced from the DNA. The sample profile shows 360,000 or so clones; about 90% of them were found once. The ten largest clones capture about 3% of the sample.

Source material: PBMCs or T cells enriched from blood (not recorded which). This sequence originates from a woman in her 30s who had recovered from COVID-19. The chain is assembled from TRBV7-2 and TRBJ2-2; 8 bases in the middle match TRBD1. The sequence in DNA is TGTGCCAGCAGCCTACACGGGACAGGGAACACCGGGGAGCTGTTTTTT. This gives the protein CASSLHGTGNTGELFF.